A single sample is the source of the 7 T cell receptor beta chains below, sequenced in a study of shared clonotypes between healthy human individuals. Generated by immunoSEQ multiplex PCR, the TCRdb table keeps only in-frame clones and is missing some. The profile covers about 510,000 clones, with about 79% appearing a single time and about an eighth taken by the ten largest. Sample: PBMCs. These receptors all come from a woman aged 40 to 50 in good health. Some clones in this sample may be carry-over from other donors' samples.

The J gene is TRBJ1-1, the V gene TRBV7-6; no definite D call. The germline gives CDR1 SGHVS, CDR2 FNYEAQ. The CDR3 totals 14 residues. V lost 5 bases to trimming and J lost 1 base, with 11 bases between them. The CDR3 coding sequence is TGTGCCAGCAGCCCGCGTGGGGAGAACACTGAAGCTTTCTTT. It yields the protein CASSPRGENTEAFF.

The chain joins TRBV30 to TRBJ1-5; the D gene is possibly TRBD1 (5 bases). The ends were cut back, 0 bases at V and 4 bases at J, with 10 bases in the middle. Germline V gives CDR1 GTSNPN, CDR2 SVGIG (reference sequence). The CDR3 is 14 amino acids. The CDR3 is CAWSVLAGNQPQHF. The CDR3 coding sequence is TGTGCCTGGAGTGTACTGGCAGGGAATCAGCCCCAGCATTTT.

This rearrangement joins TRBV19 to TRBJ1-4; 7 bases are a match to TRBD1. The CDR3 loop spans 16 amino acids. CDR1 and CDR2 (germline): LNHDA, SQIVND (reference sequence). V lost 4 bases to trimming and J lost 7 bases; unmatched junction nucleotides: 12. The CDR3 reads CASSTGGDSGGEKLFF. Written as DNA, the CDR3 is TGTGCCAGTAGTACCGGGGGGGACAGTGGTGGTGAAAAACTGTTTTTT. Full variable domain (remainder filled in from reference TRBV19 and TRBJ1-4): DGGITQSPKYLFRKEGQNVTLSCEQNLNHDAMYWYRQDPGQGLRLIYYSQIVNDFQKGDIAEGYSVSREKKESFPLTVTSAQKNPTAFYLCASSTGGDSGGEKLFFGSGTQLSVL.

The rearrangement links TRBV2 to TRBJ2-5; a weak D match, TRBD1 (6 bases). The germline CDR1 and CDR2 sequences are SNHLY and FYNNEI. Deletions cut 6 bases from V and 7 bases from J, with 9 bases between. The CDR3 loop spans 11 amino acids. CDR3: CASSPQGTQYF. The CDR3 bases are TGTGCCAGCAGCCCACAGGGGACCCAGTACTTC.

About this clone itself: The identical CDR3 is also encoded by other nucleotide sequences in the sample. The V call is TRBV9, the J call TRBJ2-1; 8 bases line up with TRBD2. Germline lookup yields CDR1 SGDLS and CDR2 YYNGEE. Trimming cost V 0 bases and J 2 bases; bases outside gene matches: 4. This CDR3 spans 16 amino acids. Written as DNA, the CDR3 is TGTGCCAGCAGCGTAGGGCTAGCGGGCGCCTACAATGAGCAGTTCTTC. Protein sequence: CASSVGLAGAYNEQFF.

The chain has TRBV18 and TRBJ2-2; D unresolved. Germline CDR1 is KGHSH and CDR2 is LQKENI. Trimming removed 3 bases at V and 2 bases at J, with 1 base between. This CDR3 region has 12 residues. As DNA, the CDR3 is TGTGCCAGCTCACCCAACACCGGGGAGCTGTTTTTT. It translates to CASSPNTGELFF.

The chain employs TRBV6-5 and TRBJ2-3, with D perhaps TRBD1 (5 bases). The germline V gene encodes CDR1 MNHEY and CDR2 SVGAGI. The V end was cut by 6 bases, the J end by 6 bases, with 13 bases between. CDR3 size: 13 residues. The CDR3 nucleotides read TGTGCCAGCAGACTTCAGGGAATCGATACGCAGTATTTT. Its translation: CASRLQGIDTQYF.